This T cell receptor (beta chain) was recorded in a study of blood T cells in healthy people across ages. Next came a second PCR, run for about 6 to 12 cycles, which used a sample-barcoded 5' primer along with a J-beta primer mix. TCRdb processed the 5' RACE reads anew with MiXCR; each CDR3 protein has one entry. The sample records 850,000 to 1,000,000 distinct CDR3 sequences, roughly 51% being singletons. The germline V gene has CDR1 DFQATT and CDR2 SNEGSKA (reference sequence). The CDR3 is 18 amino acids. With V trimmed by 6 bases and J by 3 bases, 15 bases remained unmatched. The TCR was taken from a woman in her sixties in good health. The sample taken for sequencing was blood. The chain combines TRBV20-1 with TRBJ2-3; 13 positions match TRBD2. CDR3 residues: CSAPILAGGPESTDTQYF. As DNA, the CDR3 is TGCAGTGCACCAATACTAGCGGGAGGGCCAGAGTCGACAGATACGCAGTATTTT.